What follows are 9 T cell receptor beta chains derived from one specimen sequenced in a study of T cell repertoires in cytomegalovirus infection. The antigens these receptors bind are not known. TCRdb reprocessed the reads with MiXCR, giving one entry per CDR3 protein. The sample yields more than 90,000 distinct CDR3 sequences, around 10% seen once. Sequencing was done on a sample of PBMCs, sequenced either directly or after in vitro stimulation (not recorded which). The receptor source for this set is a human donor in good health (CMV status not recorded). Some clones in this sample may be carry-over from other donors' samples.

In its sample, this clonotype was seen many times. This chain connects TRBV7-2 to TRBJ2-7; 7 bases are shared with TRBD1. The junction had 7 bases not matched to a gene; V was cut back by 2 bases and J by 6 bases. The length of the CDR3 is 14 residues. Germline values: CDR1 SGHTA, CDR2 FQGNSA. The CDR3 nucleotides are TGTGCCAGCAGCTTAAAAGACAGGGACCGCGAGCAGTACTTC. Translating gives CASSLKDRDREQYF.

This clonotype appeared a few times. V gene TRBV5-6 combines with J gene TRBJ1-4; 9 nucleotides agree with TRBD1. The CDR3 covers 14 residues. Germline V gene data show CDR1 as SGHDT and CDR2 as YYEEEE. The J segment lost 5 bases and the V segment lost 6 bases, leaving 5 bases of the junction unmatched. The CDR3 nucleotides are TGTGCCAGCAACGGACAGGGGAGGAATGAAAAACTGTTTTTT. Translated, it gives CASNGQGRNEKLFF. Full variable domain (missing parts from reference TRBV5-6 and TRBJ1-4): DAGVTQSPTHLIKTRGQQVTLRCSPKSGHDTVSWYQQALGQGPQFIFQYYEEEERQRGNFPDRFSGHQFPNYSSELNVNALLLGDSALYLCASNGQGRNEKLFFGSGTQLSVL.

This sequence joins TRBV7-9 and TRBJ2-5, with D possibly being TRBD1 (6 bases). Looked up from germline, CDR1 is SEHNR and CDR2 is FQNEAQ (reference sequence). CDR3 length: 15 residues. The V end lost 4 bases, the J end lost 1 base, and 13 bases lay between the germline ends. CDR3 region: CASSSRTVGQETQYF. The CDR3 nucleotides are TGTGCCAGCAGCTCAAGGACAGTGGGCCAAGAGACCCAGTACTTC.

The CDR3 loop is CASSRETSGYNEQFF. The CDR3 nucleotides are TGCGCCAGCAGCCGTGAGACTAGCGGCTACAATGAGCAGTTCTTC. This chain uses TRBV4-1 with TRBJ2-1; 9 bases agree with TRBD2. This CDR3 spans 15 amino acids. Trimming took 4 bases from V and 3 from J; bases not matched to a gene: 4. CDR1 MGHRA and CDR2 YSYEKL come from the germline V gene.

The CDR3 is CASSQGSGSEETQYF. In DNA, the CDR3 is TGTGCCAGCAGCCAAGGGTCGGGATCAGAAGAGACCCAGTACTTC. The chain couples TRBV4-2 to TRBJ2-5; D perhaps matches TRBD2 (5 bases). V was shortened by 1 base and J by 3 bases, with 12 bases between the two germline ends. Germline V gene data show CDR1 as LGHNA and CDR2 as YNFKEQ. There are 15 residues in the CDR3.

CDR3 DNA sequence: TGTGCCAGCAGTCAAGACAGCTATAGCAATCAGCCCCAGCATTTT. Translation: CASSQDSYSNQPQHF. This chain links TRBV12-3 or TRBV12-4 with TRBJ1-5; D is possibly TRBD1 (5 bases). This CDR3 region has 15 residues. V was trimmed by 5 bases and J by 0 bases, leaving 11 bases between them.

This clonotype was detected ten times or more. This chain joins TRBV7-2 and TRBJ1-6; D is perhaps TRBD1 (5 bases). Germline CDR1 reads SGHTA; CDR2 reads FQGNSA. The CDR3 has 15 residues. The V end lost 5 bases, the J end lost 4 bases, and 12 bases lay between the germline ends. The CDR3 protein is CASSPRRAYNSPLHF. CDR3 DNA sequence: TGTGCCAGCAGCCCTCGCAGGGCGTATAATTCACCCCTCCACTTT.

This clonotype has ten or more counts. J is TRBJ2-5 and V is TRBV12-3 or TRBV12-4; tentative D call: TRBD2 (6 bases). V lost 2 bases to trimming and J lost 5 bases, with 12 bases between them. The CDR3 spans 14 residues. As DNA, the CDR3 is TGTGCCAGCAGTTTAAAGGCGGGACGGGAGACCCAGTACTTC. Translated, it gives CASSLKAGRETQYF.

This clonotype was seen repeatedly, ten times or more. CDR3 DNA: TGTGCCAGCAGCTTAGTGGTGGTGGGTCAGCCCCAGCATTTT. It yields the protein CASSLVVVGQPQHF. This sequence joins TRBV7-2 and TRBJ1-5, with D uncertain. Germline assignment: CDR1 SGHTA and CDR2 FQGNSA. This CDR3 contains 14 residues. V lost 1 base to trimming and J lost 6 bases, with 10 bases between them.